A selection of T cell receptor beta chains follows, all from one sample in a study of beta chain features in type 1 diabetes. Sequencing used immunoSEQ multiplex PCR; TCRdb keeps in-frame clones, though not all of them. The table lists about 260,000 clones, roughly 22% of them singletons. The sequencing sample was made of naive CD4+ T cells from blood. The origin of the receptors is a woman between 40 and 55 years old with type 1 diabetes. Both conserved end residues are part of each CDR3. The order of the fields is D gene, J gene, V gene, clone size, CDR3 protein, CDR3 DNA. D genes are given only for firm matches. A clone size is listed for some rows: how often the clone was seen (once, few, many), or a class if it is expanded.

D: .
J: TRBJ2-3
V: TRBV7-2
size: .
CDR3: CASSSEDRRTDTQYF
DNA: TGTGCCAGCAGCTCAGAGGACAGACGCACAGATACGCAGTATTTT

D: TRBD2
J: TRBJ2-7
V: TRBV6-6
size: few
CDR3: CASSGSSYEQYF
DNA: TGTGCCAGTAGCGGGAGCTCCTACGAGCAGTACTTC

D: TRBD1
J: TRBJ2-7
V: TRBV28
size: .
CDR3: CASSRPGQGIYEQYF
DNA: TGTGCCAGCAGCCGACCGGGACAGGGGATCTACGAGCAGTACTTC

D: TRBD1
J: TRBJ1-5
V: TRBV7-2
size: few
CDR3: CASSPGTGRNQPQHF
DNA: TGTGCCAGCAGCCCCGGGACAGGGCGAAATCAGCCCCAGCATTTT

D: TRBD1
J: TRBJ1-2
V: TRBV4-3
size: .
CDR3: CASSQAQGEGYTF
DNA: TGCGCCAGCAGCCAAGCCCAGGGGGAAGGCTACACCTTC

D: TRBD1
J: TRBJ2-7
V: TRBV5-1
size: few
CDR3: CASSGQVGDHEQYF
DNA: TGCGCCAGCAGCGGACAGGTGGGGGACCACGAGCAGTACTTC

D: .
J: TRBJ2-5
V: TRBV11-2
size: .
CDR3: CASSLVGLAGRGETQYF
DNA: TGTGCCAGCAGCTTAGTGGGGCTGGCAGGGAGGGGGGAGACCCAGTACTTC

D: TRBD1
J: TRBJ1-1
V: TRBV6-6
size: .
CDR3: CASTGDRANEAFF
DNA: TGTGCCAGCACTGGGGACAGGGCGAATGAAGCTTTCTTT

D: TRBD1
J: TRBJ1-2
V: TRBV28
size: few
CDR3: CASRDPTGAGYTF
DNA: TGTGCCAGCCGAGACCCAACAGGGGCTGGCTACACCTTC

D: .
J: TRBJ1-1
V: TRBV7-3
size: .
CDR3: CASSIQVNTEAFF
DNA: TGTGCCAGCAGTATCCAGGTGAACACTGAAGCTTTCTTT

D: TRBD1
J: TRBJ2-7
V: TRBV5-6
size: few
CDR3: CASSLPGQGPYEQYF
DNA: TGTGCCAGCAGCCTCCCGGGACAGGGCCCCTACGAGCAGTACTTC

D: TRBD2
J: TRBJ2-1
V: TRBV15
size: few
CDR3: CATTPGGAGSLWEQFF
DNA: TGTGCCACCACCCCGGGGGGAGCGGGAAGCCTTTGGGAGCAGTTCTTC

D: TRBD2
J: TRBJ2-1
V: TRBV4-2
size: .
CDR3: CASSQDGDSGNPYNEQFF
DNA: TGTGCCAGCAGCCAAGACGGGGATAGCGGGAACCCTTACAATGAGCAGTTCTTC

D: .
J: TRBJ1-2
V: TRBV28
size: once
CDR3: CASSFGVNYGYTF
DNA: TGTGCCAGCAGTTTCGGGGTTAACTATGGCTACACCTTC

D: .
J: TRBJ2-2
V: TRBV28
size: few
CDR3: CASSPIGAGELFF
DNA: TGTGCCAGCAGTCCCATAGGGGCCGGGGAGCTGTTTTTT

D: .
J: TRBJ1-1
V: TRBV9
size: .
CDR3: CASSRGSFLEGTEAFF
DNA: TGTGCCAGCAGCCGAGGGTCTTTCCTCGAGGGCACTGAAGCTTTCTTT

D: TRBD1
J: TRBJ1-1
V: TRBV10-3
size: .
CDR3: CAISPDRGGGGSEAFF
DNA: TGTGCCATTTCTCCGGACAGGGGAGGTGGTGGCTCTGAAGCTTTCTTT

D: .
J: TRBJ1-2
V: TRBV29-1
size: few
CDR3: CSVVWGLNYGYTF
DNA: TGCAGCGTTGTTTGGGGGCTTAACTATGGCTACACCTTC

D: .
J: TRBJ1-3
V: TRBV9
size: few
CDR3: CASSVTGNTIYF
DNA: TGTGCCAGCAGCGTGACAGGAAACACCATATATTTT

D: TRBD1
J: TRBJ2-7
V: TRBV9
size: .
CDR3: CASSPLRTGRSEQYF
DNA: TGTGCCAGCAGCCCCCTCAGGACAGGGCGGTCAGAGCAGTACTTC

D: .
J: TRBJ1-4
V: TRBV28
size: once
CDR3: CASSPSGTVSEKLFF
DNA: TGTGCCAGCAGTCCCTCCGGGACTGTTTCTGAAAAACTGTTTTTT

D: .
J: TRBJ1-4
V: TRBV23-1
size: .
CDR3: CASSQFNTRSTNEKLFF
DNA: TGCGCCAGCAGTCAATTTAACACAAGATCAACTAATGAAAAACTGTTTTTT

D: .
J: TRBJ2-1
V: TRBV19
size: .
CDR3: CASSREVGFSSQQFF
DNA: TGTGCCAGTAGTAGGGAGGTTGGGTTTTCAAGTCAGCAGTTCTTC

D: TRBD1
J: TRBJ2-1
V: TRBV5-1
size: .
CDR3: CASSLGDRSNQQFF
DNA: TGCGCCAGCAGCTTGGGGGACAGGTCGAACCAGCAGTTCTTC

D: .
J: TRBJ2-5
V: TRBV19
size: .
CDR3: CASSIGRRETQYF
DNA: TGTGCCAGTAGTATAGGGAGAAGGGAGACCCAGTACTTC

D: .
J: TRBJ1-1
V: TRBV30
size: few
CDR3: CAWSGGSTEAFF
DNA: TGTGCCTGGAGTGGAGGGAGCACTGAAGCTTTCTTT

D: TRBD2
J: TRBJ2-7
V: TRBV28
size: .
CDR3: CASSSPAGASYEQYF
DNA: TGTGCCAGCAGTTCCCCAGCGGGGGCTTCCTACGAGCAGTACTTC

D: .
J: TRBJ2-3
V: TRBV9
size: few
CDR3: CASSVEGLGPSTDTQYF
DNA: TGTGCCAGCAGCGTAGAGGGCTTGGGGCCGAGCACAGATACGCAGTATTTT

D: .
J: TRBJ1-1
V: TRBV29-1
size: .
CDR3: CSVGRRLNTEAFF
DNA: TGCAGCGTTGGCCGCAGGTTGAACACTGAAGCTTTCTTT

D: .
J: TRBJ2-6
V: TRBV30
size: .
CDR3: CAWTRGRISGHGSGANVLTF
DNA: TGTGCCTGGACCCGGGGCCGGATTAGCGGCCACGGATCTGGGGCCAACGTCCTGACTTTC

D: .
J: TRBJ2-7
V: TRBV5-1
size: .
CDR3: CASSLETGAGYEQYF
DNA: TGCGCCAGCAGCTTGGAGACGGGAGCCGGGTACGAGCAGTACTTC

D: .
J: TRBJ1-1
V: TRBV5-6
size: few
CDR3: CASSSSGGGTEAFF
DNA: TGTGCCAGCAGCTCTTCCGGAGGTGGGACTGAAGCTTTCTTT

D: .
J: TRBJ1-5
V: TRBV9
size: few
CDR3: CASSVGRDSNQPQHF
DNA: TGTGCCAGCAGTGTTGGACGGGATAGCAATCAGCCCCAGCATTTT

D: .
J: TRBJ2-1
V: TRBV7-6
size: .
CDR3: CASSSRPLTSTDEQFF
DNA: TGTGCCAGCAGCTCCCGACCCTTAACTAGCACCGATGAGCAGTTCTTC

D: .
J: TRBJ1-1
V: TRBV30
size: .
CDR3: CAWSVRDIWDTEAFF
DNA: TGTGCCTGGAGTGTAAGGGACATATGGGACACTGAAGCTTTCTTT

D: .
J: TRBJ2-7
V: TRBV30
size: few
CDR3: CAWSPAGEQYF
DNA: TGTGCCTGGAGTCCCGCGGGAGAGCAGTACTTC

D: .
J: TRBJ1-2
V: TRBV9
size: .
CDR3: CASSTQPPTNYGYTF
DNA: TGTGCCAGCAGCACTCAACCACCCACTAACTATGGCTACACCTTC

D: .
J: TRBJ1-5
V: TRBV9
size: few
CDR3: CASSVGQGHNQPQHF
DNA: TGTGCCAGCAGCGTAGGGCAGGGACACAATCAGCCCCAGCATTTT

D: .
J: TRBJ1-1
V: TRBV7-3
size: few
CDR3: CASSQDGWAAPTEAFF
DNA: TGTGCCAGCAGCCAAGACGGCTGGGCAGCCCCAACTGAAGCTTTCTTT

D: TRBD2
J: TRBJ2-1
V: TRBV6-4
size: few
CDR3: CASSSLAGAYNEQFF
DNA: TGTGCCAGCAGCTCTCTAGCGGGAGCGTACAATGAGCAGTTCTTC

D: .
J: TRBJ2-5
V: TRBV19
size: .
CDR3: CASSTSGKETQYF
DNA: TGTGCCAGTAGTACATCAGGGAAAGAGACCCAGTACTTC

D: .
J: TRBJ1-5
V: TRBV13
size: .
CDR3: CASSFSGANQPQHF
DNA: TGTGCCAGCAGCTTCTCAGGGGCCAATCAGCCCCAGCATTTT

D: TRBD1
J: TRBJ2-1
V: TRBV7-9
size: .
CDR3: CASSWGQGIGNEQFF
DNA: TGTGCCAGCAGCTGGGGACAGGGGATAGGCAATGAGCAGTTCTTC

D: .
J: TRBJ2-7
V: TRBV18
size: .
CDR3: CASSRGQIEQYF
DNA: TGTGCCAGCTCCCGAGGACAGATCGAGCAGTACTTC

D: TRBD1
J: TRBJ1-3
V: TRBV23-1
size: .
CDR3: CAISSGQGDPTSGNTIYF
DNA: TGCGCCATCTCCTCCGGACAGGGGGACCCGACCTCTGGAAACACCATATATTTT

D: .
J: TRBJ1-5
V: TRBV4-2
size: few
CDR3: CASSQDAGSQPQHF
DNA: TGTGCCAGCAGCCAAGATGCGGGATCTCAGCCCCAGCATTTT

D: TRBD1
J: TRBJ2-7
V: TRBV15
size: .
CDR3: CATSRTTGSAYEQYF
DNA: TGTGCCACCAGCAGAACGACAGGGTCAGCCTACGAGCAGTACTTC

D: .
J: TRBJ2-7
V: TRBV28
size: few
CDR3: CASSFPPLSYEQYF
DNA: TGTGCCAGCAGTTTCCCCCCCCTCTCCTACGAGCAGTACTTC

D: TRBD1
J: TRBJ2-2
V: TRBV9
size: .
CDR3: CASSVVDRVTNTGELFF
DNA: TGTGCCAGCAGCGTAGTTGACAGGGTCACGAACACCGGGGAGCTGTTTTTT

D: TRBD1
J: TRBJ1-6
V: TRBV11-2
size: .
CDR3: CASSLDDRVNSPLHF
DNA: TGTGCCAGCAGCTTAGATGACAGGGTGAATTCACCCCTCCACTTT

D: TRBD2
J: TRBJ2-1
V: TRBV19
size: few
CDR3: CASSIDLAGGLYNEQFF
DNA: TGTGCCAGTAGTATAGATCTAGCGGGAGGGCTCTACAATGAGCAGTTCTTC

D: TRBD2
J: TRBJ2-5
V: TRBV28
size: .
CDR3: CASSLGGREETQYF
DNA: TGTGCCAGCAGTTTAGGTGGGAGGGAAGAGACCCAGTACTTC